Below, 30 T cell receptor beta chains from the same sample are listed, as sequenced in a study of identifying expanded T cells in peripheral blood. This table comes from immunoSEQ multiplex PCR, and its TCRdb copy is limited to in-frame clones, with some not included. This sample has approximately 90,000 clones, with 85% found just once. Sequencing input: blood. The source is a person aged 18 to 75 in good health.

This clone was seen a few times. The chain combines TRBV12-5 with TRBJ1-2, with D hard to call. Trimming removed 4 bases at V and 1 base at J, with 4 bases between. Germline V gene sequence: CDR1 LGHNT, CDR2 FRNRAP. The CDR3 is made up of 12 amino acids. The CDR3 protein is CASGSFNYGYTF. The CDR3 DNA follows: TGTGCTAGTGGTTCCTTTAACTATGGCTACACCTTC. Complete variable domain (other parts from reference TRBV12-5 and TRBJ1-2): DARVTQTPRHKVTEMGQEVTMRCQPILGHNTVFWYRQTMMQGLELLAYFRNRAPLDDSGMPKDRFSAEMPDATLATLKIQPSEPRDSAVYFCASGSFNYGYTFGSGTRLTVV.

The CDR3 DNA follows: TGTGCCAGCAGTGCGTTAACAGGTTATAACACTGAAGCTTTCTTT. Translated: CASSALTGYNTEAFF. The chain employs TRBV25-1 and TRBJ1-1; tentatively, D is TRBD1 (5 bases). This CDR3 is 15 amino acids long. Deletions cut 4 bases from V and 2 bases from J, with 14 bases between. Germline CDR1 is MGHDK and CDR2 is SYGVNS.

The rearrangement uses TRBV15 and TRBJ1-4; unclear D gene. The CDR3 is 16 amino acids. The germline V gene has CDR1 LNHNV and CDR2 YYDKDF (reference sequence). The germline V and J ends were trimmed by 0 bases and 3 bases, with 11 bases remaining between them. CDR3 DNA: TGTGCCACCAGCAGAGATAAGACGCCGGCTAATGAAAAACTGTTTTTT. Encoded protein: CATSRDKTPANEKLFF.

J is TRBJ1-1 and V is TRBV7-9; D not resolved. The CDR3 runs to 13 residues. In germline, CDR1 is SEHNR, CDR2 FQNEAQ (reference sequence). V dropped 8 bases and J dropped 5 bases, with 15 bases sitting between them. The CDR3 loop reads CASQSQSGTEAFF. The CDR3 DNA reads as TGTGCCAGCCAATCTCAATCAGGTACTGAAGCTTTCTTT.

This chain connects TRBV7-2 to TRBJ2-5, with D perhaps matching TRBD1 (7 bases). CDR1 and CDR2 (germline): SGHTA, FQGNSA. V gave up 1 base and J gave up 5 bases, with 20 bases separating them. The CDR3 runs to 17 residues. The CDR3 is CASSLVGTRGAGETQYF. Here the CDR3 DNA reads TGTGCCAGCAGCTTAGTAGGGACCAGGGGGGCCGGGGAGACCCAGTACTTC. Together with reference TRBV7-2 and TRBJ2-5, the CDR3 gives the full variable domain: GAGVSQSPSNKVTEKGKDVELRCDPISGHTALYWYRQSLGQGLEFLIYFQGNSAPDKSGLPSDRFSAERTGGSVSTLTIQRTQQEDSAVYLCASSLVGTRGAGETQYFGPGTRLLVL.

The chain carries TRBV11-3 and TRBJ2-7; D not resolved. V lost 1 base and J lost 3, with 19 bases in between. The CDR3 spans 17 residues. Per the germline V gene, CDR1 is SGHNT and CDR2 is YENEEA. The CDR3 is CASSLALPGREDYEQYF. CDR3 in DNA: TGTGCCAGCAGCTTAGCCCTCCCGGGTAGAGAAGACTACGAGCAGTACTTC.

As concerns this clone: One end of the junction varies from germline; a read error may be responsible. The gene calls are TRBV11-3 and TRBJ2-3, with a possible D match to TRBD2 (6 bases). The CDR3 covers 14 residues. Per the germline V gene, CDR1 is SGHNT and CDR2 is YENEEA. The CDR3 coding sequence is TGTGCCGGCAGCTTGAACTGGGGGGCAGATACGCAGTATTTT. The encoded protein is CAGSLNWGADTQYF. The full variable domain, completed using reference TRBV11-3 and TRBJ2-3, is EAGVVQSPRYKIIEKKQPVAFWCNPISGHNTLYWYLQNLGQGPELLIRYENEEAVDDSQLPKDRFSAERLKGVDSTLKIQPAELGDSAVYLCAGSLNWGADTQYFGPGTRLTVL.

To note about this clone: Compared with germline, one end of the junction differs, possibly owing to a read error. The same CDR3 is also encoded by other DNA sequences in this sample. V usage is TRBV6-1 and J usage is TRBJ1-6; 9 nucleotides match TRBD1. Germline V gene sequence: CDR1 MNHNS, CDR2 SASEGT. The CDR3 contains 13 residues. The chain's CDR3 is CASAQGAYSPLHF. DNA for the CDR3: TGTGCCAGCGCACAGGGGGCCTATTCACCTCTCCACTTT.

The genes are TRBV11-3 and TRBJ1-1, with 8 bases that match TRBD1. V shed 6 bases, J shed 8 bases, and the junction held 8 bases outside the gene matches. Germline V gene data show CDR1 as SGHNT and CDR2 as YENEEA. The CDR3 length is 13 residues. The DNA for the CDR3 is TGTGCCAGCAGTTACATCCCAGGGGGCGAAGCTTTCTTT. Its protein is CASSYIPGGEAFF.

CDR3 DNA sequence: TGTGCCAGTAGTATAGACTACGGGGGGAATCAGCCCCAGCATTTT. Translating it yields CASSIDYGGNQPQHF. V usage is TRBV19 and J usage is TRBJ1-5, with a tentative D call TRBD1 (5 bases). Trimming cost V 0 bases and J 4 bases, with 10 bases left between them. There are 15 residues in the CDR3. Germline V gives CDR1 LNHDA, CDR2 SQIVND (reference sequence).

V and J are TRBV6-5 and TRBJ1-6, with 7 bases fitting TRBD1. This CDR3 is built from 13 residues. Trimming removed 6 bases from V and 8 bases from J; junction bases left unmatched: 4. The germline V gene encodes CDR1 MNHEY and CDR2 SVGAGI. CDR3 protein: CASRDRTYSPLHF. In nucleotides, the CDR3 is TGTGCCAGCAGGGACAGGACGTATTCACCCCTCCACTTT.

V gene TRBV19 combines with J gene TRBJ1-5; D is ambiguous. The CDR3 covers 15 residues. V was clipped by 3 bases and J by 2 bases, with 11 bases between them. The germline CDR1 and CDR2 sequences are LNHDA and SQIVND (reference sequence). The CDR3 loop reads CASSIRGYGNQPQHF. The CDR3 DNA follows: TGTGCCAGTAGTATTCGAGGGTATGGCAATCAGCCCCAGCATTTT.

The gene calls are TRBV30 and TRBJ2-5; no firm D call. Deletions cut 0 bases from V and 1 base from J, with 21 bases between. The germline gives CDR1 GTSNPN, CDR2 SVGIG (reference sequence). The CDR3 sequence is 18 residues long. The CDR3 sequence: CAWSVPPPTLTLQETQYF. Here the CDR3 DNA reads TGTGCCTGGAGTGTCCCCCCCCCGACATTAACCCTCCAAGAGACCCAGTACTTC. The complete variable domain, with remaining parts taken from reference TRBV30 and TRBJ2-5, reads SQTIHQWPATLVQPVGSPLSLECTVEGTSNPNLYWYRQAAGRGLQLLFYSVGIGQISSEVPQNLSASRPQDRQFILSSKKLLLSDSGFYLCAWSVPPPTLTLQETQYFGPGTRLLVL.

The CDR3 here is CASSFGDNQETQYF. CDR3 nucleotide sequence: TGTGCCAGCAGTTTTGGTGACAACCAAGAGACCCAGTACTTC. The chain couples TRBV28 to TRBJ2-5, with D unresolved. The CDR3 totals 14 residues. V lost 3 bases and J lost 0, with 8 bases in between. CDR1 is MDHEN and CDR2 is SYDVKM in the germline V gene. Full variable domain (outside the CDR3, taken from reference TRBV28 and TRBJ2-5): DVKVTQSSRYLVKRTGEKVFLECVQDMDHENMFWYRQDPGLGLRLIYFSYDVKMKEKGDIPEGYSVSREKKERFSLILESASTNQTSMYLCASSFGDNQETQYFGPGTRLLVL.

CDR3 sequence: CASSRDTFYEQYF. The CDR3 DNA follows: TGTGCCAGCAGTCGGGATACTTTCTACGAGCAGTACTTC. J is TRBJ2-7 and V is TRBV5-4, with a tentative D call TRBD2 (5 bases). V was cut by 5 bases and J by 3 bases, with 12 bases left in between. Germline V gene sequence: CDR1 SGHNT, CDR2 YYREEE (reference sequence). CDR3 size: 13 residues.

CDR3 nucleotides: TGTGCCAGTAGTATAAATGGAGGTGCCACTGAAGCTTTCTTT. Translated, it gives CASSINGGATEAFF. This rearrangement joins TRBV19 to TRBJ1-1; the D is unclear. The V and J ends lost 2 bases and 4 bases respectively, with 11 bases between them. The CDR3 extends over 14 amino acids. CDR1 and CDR2 from the germline V gene are LNHDA and SQIVND (reference sequence).

CDR3 loop: CASSQTGTANEQFF. The CDR3 nucleotides read TGCGCCAGCAGCCAAACCGGGACAGCCAATGAGCAGTTCTTC. The chain recombines TRBV4-1 with TRBJ2-1, with TRBD1 identical over 7 bases. Germline values: CDR1 MGHRA, CDR2 YSYEKL. CDR3 length equals 14 residues. Trimming cost V 2 bases and J 6 bases; bases outside gene matches: 4.

The chain carries TRBV11-2 and TRBJ1-1; D not resolved. Germline-derived CDR1 and CDR2 are SGHAT and FQNNGV. The CDR3 contains 12 residues. The germline V and J ends were trimmed by 3 bases and 11 bases, with 13 bases remaining between them. CDR3 sequence: CASSFGSGNAFF. The CDR3 DNA sequence: TGTGCCAGCAGCTTTGGGTCAGGAAACGCTTTCTTT.

The V call is TRBV7-3, the J call TRBJ2-1; TRBD2 agrees at 10 bases. J gave up 4 bases and V 5 bases, and 2 bases lay outside the gene matches. This CDR3 has 14 residues. CDR1 is SGHTA, CDR2 FQGTGA, per germline. In DNA, the CDR3 is TGTGCCAGCAGCCCAGCGGGGGGGTACAATGAGCAGTTCTTC. Residues: CASSPAGGYNEQFF. Full variable domain (remainder filled in from reference TRBV7-3 and TRBJ2-1): GAGVSQTPSNKVTEKGKYVELRCDPISGHTALYWYRQSLGQGPEFLIYFQGTGAADDSGLPNDRFFAVRPEGSVSTLKIQRTERGDSAVYLCASSPAGGYNEQFFGPGTRLTVL.

This clone came up once. CDR3 protein: CASSVVGPPDTQYF. The CDR3 DNA reads as TGTGCCAGCAGCGTAGTCGGCCCACCGGATACGCAGTATTTT. V and J are TRBV9 and TRBJ2-3, with no clear D. This CDR3 has 14 residues. Germline lookup yields CDR1 SGDLS and CDR2 YYNGEE. Trimming pared 0 bases from V and 6 bases from J, leaving 11 bases between.

The chain combines TRBV19 with TRBJ1-1; D is perhaps TRBD1 (5 bases). With 5 bases removed from V and 0 bases from J, the gap between germline ends came to 13 bases. The CDR3 loop spans 15 amino acids. Germline lookup yields CDR1 LNHDA and CDR2 SQIVND (reference sequence). The CDR3 sequence: CASSLSTAMNTEAFF. In DNA, the CDR3 is TGTGCCAGTAGTCTCTCGACAGCTATGAACACTGAAGCTTTCTTT.

The chain has TRBV4-1 and TRBJ1-3; D call uncertain. Trimming took 4 bases from V and 4 from J, leaving 5 bases between them. This CDR3 spans 12 amino acids. Germline loops: CDR1 MGHRA, CDR2 YSYEKL. The CDR3 sequence is CASSRSGNTIYF. CDR3 DNA sequence: TGCGCCAGCAGCCGTTCCGGAAACACCATATATTTT.

Comments on this clone: The sample carries other DNA sequences with the same CDR3. J is TRBJ2-7 and V is TRBV6-5; unclear D gene. Trimming removed 1 base at V and 6 bases at J, with 4 bases between. Looked up from germline, CDR1 is MNHEY and CDR2 is SVGAGI. The CDR3 extends over 11 amino acids. The CDR3 sequence is CASSYLGEQYF. The CDR3 DNA follows: TGTGCCAGCAGTTACTTAGGCGAGCAGTACTTC.

The V gene is TRBV18, the J gene TRBJ1-2, with TRBD1 as a possible D gene (6 bases). The CDR3 is 14 residues long. V was clipped by 2 bases and J by 8 bases, with 15 bases between them. CDR1 and CDR2 (germline): KGHSH, LQKENI. The CDR3 sequence is CASSPTGPGDGYTF. The CDR3 nucleotides are TGTGCCAGCTCACCAACCGGGCCAGGGGACGGCTACACCTTC.

The sample holds one count of this clone. The rearrangement joins TRBV9 to TRBJ2-1; no definite D call. This CDR3 has 14 residues. V was pared by 0 bases and J by 6 bases, with 10 bases between. Germline loops: CDR1 SGDLS, CDR2 YYNGEE. The chain's CDR3 is CASSVGVVGNEQFF. CDR3 in DNA: TGTGCCAGCAGCGTAGGGGTTGTAGGCAATGAGCAGTTCTTC.

This clone was observed a single time. V and J are TRBV2 and TRBJ1-2; D is uncertain. Trimming took off 2 bases at V and 6 bases at J, with 7 bases between the two ends. The CDR3 covers 12 residues. Germline V gene sequence: CDR1 SNHLY, CDR2 FYNNEI. The CDR3 region has the DNA TGTGCCAGCAGTGAAAGACTGCATGGCTACACCTTC. Residues: CASSERLHGYTF.

This rearrangement joins TRBV6-5 to TRBJ2-6; D uncertain. Germline assignment: CDR1 MNHEY and CDR2 SVGAGI. Trimming took off 6 bases at V and 1 base at J, with 7 bases between the two ends. This CDR3 region has 14 residues. CDR3: CASSQRSGANVLTF. The CDR3 DNA reads as TGTGCCAGCAGCCAGCGTTCTGGGGCCAACGTCCTGACTTTC.

The chain combines TRBV7-9 with TRBJ1-2, with D possibly TRBD1 on 6 matching bases. This CDR3 is built from 15 residues. Trimming took off 5 bases at V and 4 bases at J, with 17 bases between the two ends. Germline V gene lookup returns CDR1 SEHNR and CDR2 FQNEAQ (reference sequence). CDR3 loop: CASSRAPGGGYGYTF. The CDR3 coding sequence is TGTGCCAGCAGCCGGGCCCCCGGGGGCGGCTATGGCTACACCTTC.

CDR3 sequence: CASSLGVNQPQHF. The CDR3 bases are TGTGCCAGCAGCTTAGGGGTTAATCAGCCCCAGCATTTT. This sequence joins TRBV7-6 and TRBJ1-5, with unresolved D. There are 13 residues in the CDR3. Between the trimmed V and J ends, which lost 1 base and 4 bases, there was a span of 5 bases. Germline CDR1 reads SGHVS; CDR2 reads FNYEAQ.

In the case of this clone: Other DNA sequences in this specimen translate into the identical CDR3. The chain combines TRBV30 with TRBJ2-1, with TRBD2 identical over 11 bases. Germline CDR1 and CDR2: GTSNPN and SVGIG (reference sequence). This CDR3 has 18 residues. The trim removed 6 bases at V and 5 bases at J, leaving 18 bases unmatched. The CDR3 DNA reads TGTGCCTGCGAACAACCGGGGGGGGCTAGCGGGGGGAACAATGAGCAGTTCTTC. Translation: CACEQPGGASGGNNEQFF. The full variable domain, in which reference TRBV30 and TRBJ2-1 provide the parts outside the CDR3, is SQTIHQWPATLVQPVGSPLSLECTVEGTSNPNLYWYRQAAGRGLQLLFYSVGIGQISSEVPQNLSASRPQDRQFILSSKKLLLSDSGFYLCACEQPGGASGGNNEQFFGPGTRLTVL.